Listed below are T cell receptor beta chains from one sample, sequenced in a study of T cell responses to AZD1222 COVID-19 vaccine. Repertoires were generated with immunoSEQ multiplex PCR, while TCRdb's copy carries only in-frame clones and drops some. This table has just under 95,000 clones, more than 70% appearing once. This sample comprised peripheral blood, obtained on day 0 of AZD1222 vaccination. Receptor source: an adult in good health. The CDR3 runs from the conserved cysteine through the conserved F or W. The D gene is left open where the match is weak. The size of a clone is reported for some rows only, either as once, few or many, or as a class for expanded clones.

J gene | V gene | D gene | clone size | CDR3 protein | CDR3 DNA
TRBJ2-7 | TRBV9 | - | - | CASSVGAGGTYEQYF | TGTGCCAGCAGCGTAGGGGCAGGCGGGACCTACGAGCAGTACTTC
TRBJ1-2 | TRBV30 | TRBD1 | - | CAWSKKTGQAPRYGYTF | TGTGCCTGGAGTAAGAAAACAGGACAGGCCCCTCGGTATGGCTACACCTTC
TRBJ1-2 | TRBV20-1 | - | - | CSASINLTNYGYTF | TGCAGTGCCAGTATAAATCTTACTAACTATGGCTACACCTTC
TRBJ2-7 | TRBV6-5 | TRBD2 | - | CASSRSGGVLYEQYF | TGTGCCAGCAGCCGAAGCGGGGGGGTACTCTACGAGCAGTACTTC
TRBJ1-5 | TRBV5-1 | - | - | CASSPSTGLSQPQHF | TGCGCCAGCAGCCCCTCCACAGGGCTCAGTCAGCCCCAGCATTTT
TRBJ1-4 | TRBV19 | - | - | CASSPGLLHEKLFF | TGTGCCAGTTCTCCAGGGCTCCTGCATGAAAAACTGTTTTTT
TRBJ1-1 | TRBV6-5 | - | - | CASWERGANTEAFF | TGTGCCAGTTGGGAAAGAGGGGCGAACACTGAAGCTTTCTTT
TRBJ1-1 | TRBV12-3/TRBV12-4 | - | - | CASSFGELTEAFF | TGTGCCAGCAGTTTTGGGGAACTCACTGAAGCTTTCTTT
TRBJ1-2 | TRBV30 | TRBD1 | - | CAWIKRTGGYYGYTF | TGTGCCTGGATCAAAAGGACAGGAGGTTACTATGGCTACACCTTC
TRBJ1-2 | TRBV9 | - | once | CASSVAEGISYGYTF | TGTGCCAGCAGCGTAGCGGAGGGGATCAGCTATGGCTACACCTTC
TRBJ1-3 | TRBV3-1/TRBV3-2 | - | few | CASSPPNRGTGGSGNTIYF | TGTGCCAGCAGCCCCCCAAACCGAGGAACCGGAGGCTCTGGAAACACCATATATTTT
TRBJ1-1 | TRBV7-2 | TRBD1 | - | CASSLKAGGNTEAFF | TGTGCCAGCAGCTTAAAGGCAGGGGGCAACACTGAAGCTTTCTTT
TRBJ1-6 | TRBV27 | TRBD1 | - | CASSLSYRGSYNSPLHF | TGTGCCAGCAGTTTATCTTACAGGGGCTCCTATAATTCACCCCTCCACTTT
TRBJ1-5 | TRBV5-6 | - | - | CASSLGQNNQPQHF | TGTGCCAGCAGCTTGGGACAGAACAATCAGCCCCAGCATTTT
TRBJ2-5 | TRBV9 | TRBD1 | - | CASSVGGRTGVETQYF | TGTGCCAGCAGCGTAGGGGGGAGGACAGGGGTAGAGACCCAGTACTTC
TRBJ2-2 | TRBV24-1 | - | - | CATSDGPGHPAGELFF | TGTGCCACCAGTGATGGTCCGGGACACCCCGCCGGGGAGCTGTTTTTT
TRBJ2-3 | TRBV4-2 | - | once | CASSQGGLGGTDTQYF | TGTGCCAGCAGCCAAGGAGGGCTAGGGGGAACAGATACGCAGTATTTT
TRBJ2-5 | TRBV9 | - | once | CASSVGWAAETQYF | TGTGCCAGCAGCGTAGGTTGGGCAGCAGAGACCCAGTACTTC
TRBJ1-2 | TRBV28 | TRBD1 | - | CASSLGGQDNYGYTF | TGTGCCAGCAGTCTGGGGGGACAGGATAACTATGGCTACACCTTC
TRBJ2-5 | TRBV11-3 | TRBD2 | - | CASSLGLAGGRQETQYF | TGTGCCAGCAGCTTAGGACTAGCGGGGGGTCGGCAAGAGACCCAGTACTTC
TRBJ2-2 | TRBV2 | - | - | CASQREGAVTGELFF | TGTGCCAGCCAAAGGGAGGGGGCGGTCACCGGGGAGCTGTTTTTT
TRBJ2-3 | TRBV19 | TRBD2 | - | CATQGVAGASTDTQYF | TGTGCCACTCAGGGGGTAGCGGGGGCCAGCACAGATACGCAGTATTTT
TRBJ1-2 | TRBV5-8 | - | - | CASSLAAYGYTF | TGTGCCAGCAGCTTGGCGGCCTATGGCTACACCTTC
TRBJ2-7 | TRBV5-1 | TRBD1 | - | CASSLAGPGGAQVNEQYF | TGCGCCAGCAGCTTGGCCGGGCCAGGGGGCGCTCAGGTCAACGAGCAGTACTTC
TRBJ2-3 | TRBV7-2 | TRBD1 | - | CASSLWDRGHTDTQYF | TGTGCCAGCAGCTTATGGGACAGGGGGCACACAGATACGCAGTATTTT
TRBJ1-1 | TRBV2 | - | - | CASSPRGFTEAFF | TGTGCCAGCAGCCCGCGGGGGTTCACTGAAGCTTTCTTT